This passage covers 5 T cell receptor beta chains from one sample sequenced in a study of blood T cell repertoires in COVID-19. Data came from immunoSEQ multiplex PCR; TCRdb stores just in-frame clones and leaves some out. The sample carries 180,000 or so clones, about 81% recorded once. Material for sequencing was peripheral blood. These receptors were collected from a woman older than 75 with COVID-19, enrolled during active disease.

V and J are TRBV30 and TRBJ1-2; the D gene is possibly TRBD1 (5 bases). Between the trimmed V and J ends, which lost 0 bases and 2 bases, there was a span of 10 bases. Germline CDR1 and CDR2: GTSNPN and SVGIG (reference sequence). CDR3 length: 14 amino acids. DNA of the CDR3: TGTGCCTGGAGTGTTCGGGGGACGAACTATGGCTACACCTTC. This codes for CAWSVRGTNYGYTF.

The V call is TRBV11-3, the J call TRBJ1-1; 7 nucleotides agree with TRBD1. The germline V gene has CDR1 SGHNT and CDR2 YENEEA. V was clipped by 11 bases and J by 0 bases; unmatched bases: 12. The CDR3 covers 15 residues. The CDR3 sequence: CACSGEGAMNTEAFF. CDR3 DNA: TGTGCCTGTTCGGGAGAGGGGGCTATGAACACTGAAGCTTTCTTT.

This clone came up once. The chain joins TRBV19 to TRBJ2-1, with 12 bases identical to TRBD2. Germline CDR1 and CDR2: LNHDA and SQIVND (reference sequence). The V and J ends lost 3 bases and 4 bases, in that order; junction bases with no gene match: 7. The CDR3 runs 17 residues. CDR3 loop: CASSIALAGGVYNEQFF. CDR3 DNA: TGTGCCAGTAGTATCGCGCTAGCGGGGGGGGTATACAATGAGCAGTTCTTC.

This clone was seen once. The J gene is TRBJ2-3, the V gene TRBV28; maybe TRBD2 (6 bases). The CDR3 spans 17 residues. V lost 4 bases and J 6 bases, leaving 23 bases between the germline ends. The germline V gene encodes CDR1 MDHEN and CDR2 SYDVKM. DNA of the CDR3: TGTGCCAGCAGTTCCATAATAGCGGAGGGCTCAGGGGATACGCAGTATTTT. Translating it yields CASSSIIAEGSGDTQYF.

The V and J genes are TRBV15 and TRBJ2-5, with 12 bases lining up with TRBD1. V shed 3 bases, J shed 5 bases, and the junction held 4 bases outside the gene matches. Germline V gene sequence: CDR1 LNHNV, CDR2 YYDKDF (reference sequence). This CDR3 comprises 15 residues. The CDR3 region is CATSSWDRGLETQYF. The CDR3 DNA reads TGTGCCACCAGCAGCTGGGACAGGGGGCTGGAGACCCAGTACTTC.